This T cell receptor (beta chain) was captured in a study of T cells in localized non-small cell lung cancer. Study-level findings and limits: Higher adjacent-lung clonality was associated with shorter survival. Adjacent lung held a median around 58 of the top 100 tumor clones. Peak T cell clonality was found in uninvolved adjacent lung, exceeding tumor.

To note about this clone: Its antigen is as yet unknown.

The germline CDR1 and CDR2 sequences are SEHNR and FQNEAQ (reference sequence). This CDR3 has 14 residues. V trimming: 5 bases; J trimming: 5 bases; junction bases outside the gene matches: 3. Only in-frame clones appear in the TCRdb table, and some are missing; sequencing was by immunoSEQ multiplex PCR. Here the sample spans about 48,000 clones, roughly 77% being singletons. This receptor was identified in a man between 40 and 70 years old with stage I squamous cell lung carcinoma. This material consisted of peripheral blood, taken before any cancer treatment. The V gene is TRBV7-9, the J gene TRBJ2-1; 10 nucleotides match TRBD2. CDR3 sequence: CASSPSGGHNEQFF. CDR3 DNA sequence: TGTGCCAGCAGCCCTAGCGGGGGACACAATGAGCAGTTCTTC.